Listed below are T cell receptor beta chains from one sample, sequenced in a study of cytomegalovirus exposure and HLA in healthy donors. TCRdb's copy holds only in-frame clones and misses some; the assay was immunoSEQ multiplex PCR. The data show over 120,000 clones, approximately 80% seen once. The material sequenced was PBMCs. Source of these receptors: an older woman in good health and CMV-seropositive. The CDR3 runs from the conserved cysteine through the conserved F or W. A D gene is named only where the DNA matches it firmly. Only part of the rows carry a size: once, few, many, or a class if the clone is expanded.

>17|TRBV9|TRBJ2-1|TRBD2|NA
CASSPRLAGGPRNEQFF
TGTGCCAGCAGCCCCCGACTAGCGGGAGGGCCACGCAATGAGCAGTTCTTC
>15|TRBV5-4|TRBJ2-7|TRBD2|NA
CASSFSSGQAYEQYF
TGTGCCAGCAGCTTTTCTAGCGGGCAAGCCTACGAGCAGTACTTC
>13|TRBV5-4|TRBJ2-7|NA|NA
CASSLDLSYEQYF
TGTGCCAGCAGCTTGGATCTGTCGTACGAGCAGTACTTC
>16|TRBV5-1|TRBJ2-5|NA|NA
CASSLEGRIMPETQYF
TGCGCCAGCAGCTTGGAGGGGAGGATTATGCCAGAGACCCAGTACTTC
>15|TRBV11-3|TRBJ2-1|TRBD1|NA
CASSLWDRDHNEQFF
TGTGCCAGCAGCTTATGGGACAGGGACCACAATGAGCAGTTCTTC
>14|TRBV30|TRBJ1-1|NA|NA
CACDKLGLSAEAFF
TGTGCCTGTGATAAACTGGGCCTTTCGGCTGAAGCTTTCTTT
>14|TRBV19|TRBJ1-4|NA|NA
CASNLAATNEKLFF
TGTGCCAGTAATTTAGCCGCAACTAATGAAAAACTGTTTTTT
>14|TRBV7-6|TRBJ2-7|TRBD1|NA
CASSVGQGPYEQYF
TGTGCCAGCAGCGTCGGACAGGGACCCTACGAGCAGTACTTC
>13|TRBV30|TRBJ2-4|NA|NA
CAWNHREGYIQYF
TGTGCCTGGAACCACAGGGAGGGGTACATTCAGTACTTC
>15|TRBV19|TRBJ2-2|NA|NA
CASSILLESTGELFF
TGTGCCAGTAGTATATTGCTAGAGAGCACCGGGGAGCTGTTTTTT
>19|TRBV4-2|TRBJ2-2|TRBD2|NA
CASSWMGLAGGANTGELFF
TGTGCCAGCAGCTGGATGGGACTAGCGGGAGGAGCGAACACCGGGGAGCTGTTTTTT
>15|TRBV27|TRBJ2-7|TRBD1|NA
CASSLTGTGAYEQYF
TGTGCCAGCAGTTTGACTGGGACAGGGGCTTACGAGCAGTACTTC
>12|TRBV6-5|TRBJ2-7|NA|once
CASRNRAYEQYF
TGTGCCAGCAGGAACAGAGCCTACGAGCAGTACTTC
>13|TRBV11-3|TRBJ1-1|NA|NA
CASSLLGRGEAFF
TGTGCCAGCAGCTTACTGGGCAGGGGAGAAGCTTTCTTT
>14|TRBV5-4|TRBJ2-7|TRBD1|NA
CASRLSQGAGEQYF
TGTGCCAGCAGACTTTCTCAGGGGGCCGGTGAGCAGTACTTC
>11|TRBV27|TRBJ1-1|TRBD1|NA
CAIKQGLEAFF
TGTGCCATCAAACAGGGGCTTGAAGCTTTCTTT
>16|TRBV6-6|TRBJ2-1|TRBD2|NA
CASSFGLAGPINEQFF
TGTGCCAGCAGTTTCGGACTAGCGGGACCGATCAATGAGCAGTTCTTC
>14|TRBV11-3|TRBJ2-7|TRBD2|once
CASSFSGSLYEQYF
TGTGCCAGCAGCTTTAGCGGGAGCTTGTACGAGCAGTACTTC
>10|TRBV30|TRBJ1-2|NA|NA
CAWKSNGYTF
TGTGCCTGGAAGTCTAATGGCTACACCTTC
>11|TRBV7-2|TRBJ2-3|NA|NA
CASSSLDTQYF
TGTGCCAGCAGCTCCCTAGATACGCAGTATTTT
>12|TRBV29-1|TRBJ2-7|TRBD1|once
CSVEGQGYEQYF
TGCAGCGTTGAGGGACAGGGGTACGAGCAGTACTTC
>16|TRBV6-5|TRBJ1-2|TRBD1|NA
CASSYSIVTGDDGYTF
TGTGCCAGCAGTTACTCTATTGTAACAGGGGACGATGGCTACACCTTC
>14|TRBV2|TRBJ2-7|TRBD1|NA
CASRDRTVSYEQYF
TGTGCCAGCAGGGACAGGACGGTCTCCTACGAGCAGTACTTC
>14|TRBV27|TRBJ2-7|TRBD2|NA
CASKTGLAVYEQYF
TGTGCCAGCAAGACGGGACTAGCGGTCTACGAGCAGTACTTC
>15|TRBV11-3|TRBJ2-3|NA|NA
CASSRRTGSTDTQYF
TGTGCCAGCAGCCGTCGGACTGGTAGCACAGATACGCAGTATTTT
>17|TRBV5-6|TRBJ2-1|TRBD2|NA
CASSFGTSGSFYNEQFF
TGTGCCAGCAGCTTCGGGACTAGCGGGAGTTTCTACAATGAGCAGTTCTTC
>15|TRBV19|TRBJ1-2|NA|once
CASSISGFGSYGYTF
TGTGCCAGTAGTATCTCAGGGTTCGGCAGCTATGGCTACACCTTC
>15|TRBV7-2|TRBJ2-5|NA|NA
CASSLLARMQETQYF
TGTGCCAGCAGCTTACTAGCGAGAATGCAAGAGACCCAGTACTTC
>19|TRBV30|TRBJ1-5|NA|NA
CAWSLPMKLWERGSQPQHF
TGTGCCTGGAGCCTCCCCATGAAGTTGTGGGAAAGGGGATCTCAGCCCCAGCATTTT
>15|TRBV4-1|TRBJ2-7|TRBD1|NA
CASSHEPGQSREQYF
TGCGCCAGCAGCCATGAGCCGGGACAGTCTCGCGAGCAGTACTTC
>14|TRBV29-1|TRBJ2-2|TRBD2|NA
CSVEGGSKTGELFF
TGCAGCGTTGAAGGCGGGAGTAAAACCGGGGAGCTGTTTTTT
>16|TRBV7-2|TRBJ2-1|TRBD2|NA
CASSFLSGRVNNEQFF
TGTGCCAGCAGCTTCCTTAGCGGGAGAGTTAACAATGAGCAGTTCTTC
>19|TRBV4-1|TRBJ2-1|TRBD2|NA
CASSQGGGGAGGRYNEQFF
TGCGCCAGCAGCCAAGGAGGGGGCGGGGCGGGAGGGCGCTACAATGAGCAGTTCTTC